The 24 T cell receptor beta chains listed next were all sequenced from one sample in a study of blood T cell repertoires in COVID-19. The table came from immunoSEQ multiplex PCR; TCRdb's copy has only in-frame clones and leaves some out. The repertoire has 250,000 to 300,000 clones, roughly 89% of them found once; the top ten carry around 1.9%. The sequencing sample was made of PBMCs or T cells enriched from blood (not recorded which). The origin of the receptors is a woman aged 55-75 years who had recovered from COVID-19.

This chain connects TRBV3-1 (or the pseudogene TRBV3-2) to TRBJ2-5, with D possibly being TRBD1 (6 bases). Germline V gene lookup returns CDR1 LGHDT and CDR2 YNNKEL (reference sequence). Trimming removed 0 bases at V and 2 bases at J, with 7 bases between. The CDR3 is 14 amino acids. CDR3 DNA sequence: TGTGCCAGCAGCCAAGAGGACAGACAAGAGACCCAGTACTTC. The encoded protein is CASSQEDRQETQYF.

The V gene is TRBV3-1 (or the pseudogene TRBV3-2), the J gene TRBJ1-2, with no clear D. The V end lost 0 bases, the J end lost 2 bases, and 10 bases lay between the germline ends. The CDR3 is made up of 15 amino acids. The V gene's germline CDR1 is LGHDT and CDR2 YNNKEL (reference sequence). DNA of the CDR3: TGTGCCAGCAGCCAAGAATTTCGGGGAAACTATGGCTACACCTTC. Its protein is CASSQEFRGNYGYTF.

The chain joins TRBV19 to TRBJ1-2, with 9 bases fitting TRBD1. This CDR3 has 14 amino acids. V lost 6 bases and J lost 7; bases outside the gene matches: 9. Germline V gene lookup returns CDR1 LNHDA and CDR2 SQIVND (reference sequence). CDR3 amino acids: CASSRDRDLAGYTF. CDR3 in DNA: TGTGCCAGTAGCCGGGACAGGGATTTGGCTGGCTACACCTTC.

The chain combines TRBV7-9 with TRBJ2-1; 8 bases align to TRBD1. Germline CDR1 SEHNR, CDR2 FQNEAQ (reference sequence). The junction had 14 bases not matched to a gene; V was cut back by 1 base and J by 12 bases. The CDR3 totals 16 residues. The CDR3 region has the DNA TGTGCCAGCAGCTTAGGGACGGGACAGGCCCCCAAGGGGCAGTTCTTC. Its translation: CASSLGTGQAPKGQFF. Based on the CDR3 plus reference TRBV7-9 and TRBJ2-1, the full variable domain is DTGVSQNPRHKITKRGQNVTFRCDPISEHNRLYWYRQTLGQGPEFLTYFQNEAQLEKSRLLSDRFSAERPKGSFSTLEIQRTEQGDSAMYLCASSLGTGQAPKGQFFGPGTRLTVL.

The chain recombines TRBV9 with TRBJ1-1; 9 nucleotides agree with TRBD1. The V and J ends lost 4 bases and 4 bases, in that order; junction bases with no gene match: 8. Germline CDR1 and CDR2: SGDLS and YYNGEE. The CDR3 runs 15 residues. The CDR3 nucleotides read TGTGCCAGCAGCAACCGGGACAGGGTTGGCACTGAAGCTTTCTTT. The encoded protein is CASSNRDRVGTEAFF.

The table lists this clone with a count of one. V usage is TRBV19 and J usage is TRBJ2-1; TRBD1 agrees at 10 bases. CDR3 size: 13 residues. After removal of 5 bases from V and 10 bases from J, the junction contained 5 bases not matched to a gene. Germline V gene lookup returns CDR1 LNHDA and CDR2 SQIVND (reference sequence). CDR3 bases: TGTGCCAGTAGTTTCCGGGACAGGGGAGAGCAGTTCTTC. Residues: CASSFRDRGEQFF.

This sequence joins TRBV27 and TRBJ1-2, with D tentatively TRBD1 (5 bases). Germline CDR1 and CDR2: MNHEY and SMNVEV (reference sequence). V shed 0 bases and J shed 4 bases, with 12 bases lying between them. The CDR3 has 15 residues. The CDR3 reads CASSLSSRAGYGYTF. CDR3 nucleotide sequence: TGTGCCAGCAGTTTATCATCCAGGGCCGGCTATGGCTACACCTTC.

The chain combines TRBV6-6 with TRBJ2-1; 8 nucleotides align to TRBD2. The CDR3 is made up of 13 amino acids. The J segment lost 10 bases and the V segment lost 4 bases, leaving 6 bases of the junction unmatched. Germline CDR1 is MNHNY and CDR2 is SVGAGI (reference sequence). As DNA, the CDR3 is TGTGCCAGCAGTTTGGGGTTAGCGGGGGAGCAGTTCTTC. It codes for CASSLGLAGEQFF.

This chain connects TRBV9 to TRBJ2-2; D might be TRBD2 (6 bases). This CDR3 region has 16 residues. V gave up 3 bases and J gave up 3 bases, with 15 bases separating them. Germline-derived CDR1 and CDR2 are SGDLS and YYNGEE. The CDR3 here is CASSAGLRSDTGELFF. The CDR3 DNA reads TGTGCCAGCAGCGCGGGACTTAGGAGCGACACCGGGGAGCTGTTTTTT.

The chain joins TRBV30 to TRBJ1-1; D not certain. V was trimmed by 4 bases and J by 3 bases, leaving 15 bases between them. The CDR3 covers 14 residues. Per the germline V gene, CDR1 is GTSNPN and CDR2 is SVGIG (reference sequence). CDR3: CAWTQALSYTEAFF. The CDR3 DNA sequence: TGTGCCTGGACCCAAGCCTTGAGCTACACTGAAGCTTTCTTT.

The chain recombines TRBV3-1 (or the pseudogene TRBV3-2) with TRBJ1-4; TRBD1 is a possible D gene (5 bases). Looked up from germline, CDR1 is LGHDT and CDR2 is YNNKEL (reference sequence). This CDR3 is built from 16 residues. V lost 4 bases and J lost 5, with 17 bases in between. CDR3 coding DNA: TGTGCCAGCAGCCCCCTCCAGGGCCAACTAAATGAAAAACTGTTTTTT. Its translation is CASSPLQGQLNEKLFF.

The rearrangement joins TRBV5-1 to TRBJ1-2, with 7 bases identical to TRBD1. Germline V lookup: CDR1 SGHRS, CDR2 YFSETQ. V dropped 4 bases and J dropped 8; count of bases not matched to a gene: 8. The CDR3 contains 13 residues. DNA for the CDR3: TGCGCCAGCAGCCTGTGGGACAGCGAAGGCTACACCTTC. Amino acids: CASSLWDSEGYTF.

The rearrangement uses TRBV28 and TRBJ1-2; 7 bases line up with TRBD1. The CDR3 has 14 amino acids. Germline-derived CDR1 and CDR2 are MDHEN and SYDVKM. V shed 4 bases and J 6 bases; nucleotides not matched to a gene: 8. The CDR3 sequence: CASSWTGNYDGYTF. The CDR3 DNA reads TGTGCCAGCAGTTGGACAGGAAACTATGATGGCTACACCTTC.

The rearrangement joins TRBV6-4 to TRBJ1-5, with a tentative D call TRBD1 (5 bases). CDR1 is MRHNA and CDR2 is SNTAGT in the germline V gene. The CDR3 length is 13 residues. Between the trimmed V and J ends, which lost 8 bases and 7 bases, there was a span of 15 bases. CDR3: CASAGRSLQPQHF. CDR3 sequence (DNA): TGTGCCAGCGCAGGGAGGAGTTTGCAGCCCCAGCATTTT.

J is TRBJ2-5 and V is TRBV2; 8 positions agree with TRBD1. This CDR3 contains 12 residues. J lost 3 bases, V lost 9 bases, and 3 bases had no gene match. Germline assignment: CDR1 SNHLY and CDR2 FYNNEI. The CDR3: CARADREETQYF. In DNA form, the CDR3 reads TGTGCCAGGGCGGACAGGGAAGAGACCCAGTACTTC.

This chain uses TRBV20-1 with TRBJ2-1; D perhaps matches TRBD2 (5 bases). V was trimmed by 3 bases and J by 6 bases, leaving 15 bases between them. Germline CDR1 DFQATT, CDR2 SNEGSKA (reference sequence). This CDR3 is built from 14 residues. The CDR3 bases are TGCAGTGCTAGTCACCCCACTAGAGCCAATGAGCAGTTCTTC. Its protein is CSASHPTRANEQFF.

CDR3 nucleotides: TGCGCCAGCAGCTGGCTCCCGGGTGAAAAACTGTTTTTT. As protein: CASSWLPGEKLFF. The chain is built from TRBV4-1 and TRBJ1-4; D gene uncertain. The CDR3 loop spans 13 amino acids. Germline CDR1 reads MGHRA; CDR2 reads YSYEKL. Trimming stripped 5 bases from V and 7 bases from J, with 11 bases between.

The genes are TRBV20-1 and TRBJ2-1; D not certain. CDR1 is DFQATT and CDR2 is SNEGSKA in the germline V gene (reference sequence). V was trimmed by 5 bases and J by 8 bases, leaving 7 bases between them. The CDR3 runs to 10 residues. This CDR3 is CSAGFYEQFF. In DNA form, the CDR3 reads TGCAGTGCTGGCTTTTATGAGCAGTTCTTC.

The chain is built from TRBV3-1 (or the pseudogene TRBV3-2) and TRBJ1-6, with D unresolved. This CDR3 spans 16 amino acids. CDR1 is LGHDT, CDR2 YNNKEL, per germline (reference sequence). The V gene lost 4 bases and the J gene lost 4 bases, with 14 bases spanning the gap. CDR3 protein: CASSPGEYSYNSPLHF. DNA for the CDR3: TGTGCCAGCAGCCCAGGCGAGTACTCTTATAATTCACCCCTCCACTTT.

The chain combines TRBV16 with TRBJ2-1; D gene unclear. There are 12 residues in the CDR3. Germline V gives CDR1 KGHSY, CDR2 FQNENV. V was pared by 0 bases and J by 9 bases, with 6 bases between. The CDR3 nucleotides read TGTGCCAGCAGCCAATCTTTCCGTGAGCAGTTCTTC. This sequence encodes CASSQSFREQFF.

The V and J genes are TRBV5-4 and TRBJ1-1; 9 nucleotides match TRBD1. Germline assignment: CDR1 SGHNT and CDR2 YYREEE (reference sequence). J was trimmed by 2 bases and V by 5 bases; bases with no gene match: 7. The CDR3 length is 15 residues. CDR3 DNA sequence: TGTGCCAGCAGTTCTCCGGGACAGGGAAACACTGAAGCTTTCTTT. It encodes CASSSPGQGNTEAFF.

With regard to this clone: This sample also contains other DNA sequences that code for the same CDR3. V usage is TRBV5-1 and J usage is TRBJ1-1; perhaps TRBD1 as D (5 bases). Per germline, CDR1 SGHRS and CDR2 YFSETQ. Trimming stripped 2 bases from V and 0 bases from J, with 8 bases between. This CDR3 contains 14 residues. The CDR3 nucleotides are TGCGCCAGCAGCTTAGGGGCGATGAACACTGAAGCTTTCTTT. Translating it yields CASSLGAMNTEAFF.

This clone has more than one count but fewer than ten. The chain couples TRBV5-1 to TRBJ1-1; D is uncertain. The CDR3 is 14 amino acids. V was cut by 2 bases and J by 1 base, with 9 bases left in between. Germline CDR1 reads SGHRS; CDR2 reads YFSETQ. The CDR3 spells CASSFLPGNTEAFF. CDR3 DNA sequence: TGCGCCAGCAGCTTTCTCCCCGGGAACACTGAAGCTTTCTTT.

This chain joins TRBV7-3 and TRBJ1-3; no reliable D call. In germline, CDR1 is SGHTA, CDR2 FQGTGA. This CDR3 comprises 15 residues. The ends were cut back, 5 bases at V and 0 bases at J, with 11 bases in the middle. CDR3 DNA sequence: TGTGCCAGCAGCCGCTCAGATATCTCTGGAAACACCATATATTTT. This gives the protein CASSRSDISGNTIYF.